The 13 T cell receptor beta chains below all came from one sample that was sequenced in a study of identical twins. A single record per CDR3 protein comes from TCRdb applying MiXCR to the 5' RACE reads. The table includes hundreds of thousands of distinct CDR3 sequences, about 20% detected once. The sample was also linked to a second study, of T cells expressing NK-cell markers.

Specimen: PBMCs. The receptors come from a woman younger than 35 in good health.

This clonotype was seen more than once but under ten times. One end of the junction is discordant with germline, which a read error may explain. This chain uses TRBV12-3 or TRBV12-4 with TRBJ2-3, with 10 bases identical to TRBD2. CDR3 length: 17 amino acids. The CDR3 DNA reads TGTGCCAGCAGTCTAGCGGGGGCCCATGCTAGCACAGATACGCAGTATTTT. Translated, it gives CASSLAGAHASTDTQYF.

This clonotype was found a few times. The chain carries TRBV28 and TRBJ2-7, with 14 positions matching TRBD2. J gave up 6 bases and V 5 bases, and 6 bases lay outside the gene matches. The CDR3 is 15 residues long. Germline-derived CDR1 and CDR2 are MDHEN and SYDVKM. The CDR3 DNA sequence: TGTGCCAGCAGTCTAGGGACTAGCGGGGGTGGCGAGCAGTACTTC. This sequence encodes CASSLGTSGGGEQYF.

This clonotype turned up a few times. The chain's CDR3 is CASSLRDTRGGLAKNIQYF. The CDR3 DNA reads as TGTGCCAGCAGCTTGCGGGACACCCGAGGGGGGCTAGCCAAAAACATTCAGTACTTC. This sequence joins TRBV7-2 and TRBJ2-4, with D possibly being TRBD1 or TRBD2 (6 bases each). Germline V gene sequence: CDR1 SGHTA, CDR2 FQGNSA. The CDR3 spans 19 residues. V gave up 3 bases and J gave up 0 bases, with 21 bases separating them.

This clonotype was picked up a small number of times. The chain links TRBV27 to TRBJ2-7; 7 bases map to TRBD2. Losses at the gene ends were 3 bases for V and 3 bases for J; bases not matched to a gene: 5. There are 14 residues in the CDR3. Germline CDR1 reads MNHEY; CDR2 reads SMNVEV (reference sequence). The CDR3 here is CASSLQGGDYEQYF. CDR3 sequence (DNA): TGTGCCAGCAGTTTGCAGGGAGGGGACTACGAGCAGTACTTC.

This clonotype was seen more than once but under ten times. The chain joins TRBV5-1 to TRBJ2-7, with 11 bases matching TRBD2. CDR3 size: 14 residues. CDR1 and CDR2 (germline): SGHRS, YFSETQ. V gave up 3 bases and J gave up 6 bases; unmatched junction bases: 5. CDR3 in DNA: TGCGCCAGCAGCTCCGCTGGGACTAGCGGCGAGCAGTACTTC. Amino acid sequence: CASSSAGTSGEQYF.

The J gene is TRBJ2-7, the V gene TRBV5-1, with D possibly TRBD1 on 5 matching bases. The CDR3 has 13 residues. CDR1 is SGHRS and CDR2 is YFSETQ in the germline V gene. Trimming took off 2 bases at V and 6 bases at J, with 12 bases between the two ends. CDR3 sequence (DNA): TGCGCCAGCAGCTTAGGGGTCAGCTCCGAGCAGTACTTC. Protein product: CASSLGVSSEQYF. Supplemented by reference TRBV5-1 and TRBJ2-7, the full variable domain reads KAGVTQTPRYLIKTRGQQVTLSCSPISGHRSVSWYQQTPGQGLQFLFEYFSETQRNKGNFPGRFSGRQFSNSRSEMNVSTLELGDSALYLCASSLGVSSEQYFGPGTRLTVT.

The chain has TRBV20-1 and TRBJ1-1; D is possibly TRBD1 (5 bases). Germline V gene sequence: CDR1 DFQATT, CDR2 SNEGSKA (reference sequence). The CDR3 sequence is 13 residues long. CDR3 DNA: TGCAGCCCACTGGGACCAGTGGGCACTGAAGCTTTCTTT. It specifies CSPLGPVGTEAFF.

In its sample, this clonotype was seen a few times. The J gene is TRBJ2-5, the V gene TRBV11-2; 8 bases fit TRBD2. The ends lost 2 bases at V and 4 bases at J; junction bases unmatched: 18. Germline lookup yields CDR1 SGHAT and CDR2 FQNNGV. This CDR3 region has 19 residues. CDR3 in DNA: TGTGCCAGCAGCTTATCCCCGGGATGGCGGGGGGCTAACTTAGAGACCCAGTACTTC. It encodes CASSLSPGWRGANLETQYF.

This clonotype was seen a few times. The chain recombines TRBV15 with TRBJ2-3, with TRBD1 matching over 9 bases. The CDR3 covers 15 residues. The germline V gene has CDR1 LNHNV and CDR2 YYDKDF (reference sequence). V lost 5 bases, J lost 3 bases, and 6 bases stayed unmatched. CDR3 coding DNA: TGTGCCACCAGCGGAGGGACAGGGATAACAGATACGCAGTATTTT. Translation gives CATSGGTGITDTQYF.

The V and J genes are TRBV7-9 and TRBJ2-5; possibly TRBD1 for D (5 bases). The CDR3 is 15 residues long. CDR1 and CDR2 from the germline V gene are SEHNR and FQNEAQ (reference sequence). Trimming stripped 5 bases from V and 0 bases from J, with 13 bases between. In nucleotides, the CDR3 is TGTGCCAGCAGCCTGAATGCAGGGTACCAAGAGACCCAGTACTTC. Protein sequence: CASSLNAGYQETQYF.

In this sample, this clonotype turned up a few times. The genes are TRBV5-1 and TRBJ2-1; D tentatively reads TRBD1 or TRBD2 (6 bases each). The CDR3 contains 13 residues. The V gene's germline CDR1 is SGHRS and CDR2 YFSETQ. V was pared by 6 bases and J by 11 bases, with 18 bases between. CDR3 sequence (DNA): TGCGCCAGCACAAAGGAGGGGGTGTTGAAGCAGTTCTTC. It translates to CASTKEGVLKQFF.

The V call is TRBV25-1, the J call TRBJ2-7; D is possibly TRBD2 (6 bases). Trimming pared 1 base from V and 6 bases from J, leaving 13 bases between. CDR3 length equals 14 residues. Germline V CDR1 and CDR2: MGHDK, SYGVNS. CDR3 bases: TGTGCCAGCAGTGAATGGGCCGGGAGCCCCGAGCAGTACTTC. Translating it yields CASSEWAGSPEQYF.

This chain joins TRBV7-9 and TRBJ1-1; possibly TRBD1 for D (5 bases). V was cut by 1 base and J by 0 bases, with 12 bases left in between. The CDR3 totals 16 residues. The germline gives CDR1 SEHNR, CDR2 FQNEAQ (reference sequence). CDR3 region: CASSLGGGTVNTEAFF. The CDR3 DNA follows: TGTGCCAGCAGCTTAGGTGGGGGAACGGTGAACACTGAAGCTTTCTTT.